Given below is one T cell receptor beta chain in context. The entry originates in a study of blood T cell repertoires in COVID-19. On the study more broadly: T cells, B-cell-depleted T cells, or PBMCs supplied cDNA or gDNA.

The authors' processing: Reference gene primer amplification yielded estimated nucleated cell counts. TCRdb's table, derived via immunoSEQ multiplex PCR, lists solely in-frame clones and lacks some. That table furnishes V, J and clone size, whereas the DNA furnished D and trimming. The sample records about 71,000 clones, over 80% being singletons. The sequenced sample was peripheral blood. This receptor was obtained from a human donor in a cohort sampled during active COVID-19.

The CDR3 region is CASSSDGMGDEQYF. CDR3 DNA sequence: TGCGCCAGCAGCTCGGACGGCATGGGAGACGAGCAGTACTTC. The chain joins TRBV5-1 to TRBJ2-7, with D possibly matching TRBD2 (5 bases). Trimming pared 3 bases from V and 5 bases from J, leaving 15 bases between. Germline V gene data show CDR1 as SGHRS and CDR2 as YFSETQ. The CDR3 runs to 14 residues.